This T cell receptor (beta chain) was recorded in a study of T cells in Graves' hyperthyroidism and ophthalmopathy. This clonotype was seen repeatedly, ten times or more. Exclusions: uncontrolled infection, other autoimmune disease, pregnancy, lactation. Clinicians diagnosed patients from clinical symptoms, serum thyroxine and TRAb, thyroid ultrasound and orbital computed tomography. The source material, RNA transcripts, was used to amplify TCR beta CDR3 regions. The HTBI primer set served for first-round RT-PCR of the TCR CDR3. TCRdb re-derived calls from the multiplex PCR reads in MiXCR, one entry per CDR3 protein. The sample lists 280,000 or so distinct CDR3 sequences; 13% to 15% were seen once. The clonotype was recovered from a woman aged 45-59 years with Graves' hyperthyroidism that later progressed to Graves' ophthalmopathy. The sequencing input was blood.

CDR3 residues: CASDREGYGYTF. In DNA form, the CDR3 reads TGTGCCAGCGACAGGGAGGGCTATGGCTACACCTTC. The V and J genes are TRBV2 and TRBJ1-2; 7 bases are a match to TRBD1. The CDR3 is 12 residues long. Germline V gene data show CDR1 as SNHLY and CDR2 as FYNNEI. The V gene end was trimmed by 8 bases and the J gene end by 4 bases; junction bases not matched to a gene: 4.